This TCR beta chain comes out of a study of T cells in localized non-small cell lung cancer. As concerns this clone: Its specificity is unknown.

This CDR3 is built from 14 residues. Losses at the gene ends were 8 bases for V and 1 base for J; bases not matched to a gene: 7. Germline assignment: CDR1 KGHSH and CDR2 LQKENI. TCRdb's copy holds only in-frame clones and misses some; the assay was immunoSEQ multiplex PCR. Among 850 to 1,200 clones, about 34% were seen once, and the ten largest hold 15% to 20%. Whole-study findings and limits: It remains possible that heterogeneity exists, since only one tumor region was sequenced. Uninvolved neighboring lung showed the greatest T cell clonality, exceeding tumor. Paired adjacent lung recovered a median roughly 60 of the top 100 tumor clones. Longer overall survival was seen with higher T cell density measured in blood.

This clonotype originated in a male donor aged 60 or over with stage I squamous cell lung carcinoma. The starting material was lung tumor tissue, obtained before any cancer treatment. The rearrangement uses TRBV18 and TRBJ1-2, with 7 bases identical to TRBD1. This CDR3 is CASRPGTVNYGYTF. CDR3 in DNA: TGTGCCAGCCGCCCCGGGACAGTTAACTATGGCTACACCTTC.